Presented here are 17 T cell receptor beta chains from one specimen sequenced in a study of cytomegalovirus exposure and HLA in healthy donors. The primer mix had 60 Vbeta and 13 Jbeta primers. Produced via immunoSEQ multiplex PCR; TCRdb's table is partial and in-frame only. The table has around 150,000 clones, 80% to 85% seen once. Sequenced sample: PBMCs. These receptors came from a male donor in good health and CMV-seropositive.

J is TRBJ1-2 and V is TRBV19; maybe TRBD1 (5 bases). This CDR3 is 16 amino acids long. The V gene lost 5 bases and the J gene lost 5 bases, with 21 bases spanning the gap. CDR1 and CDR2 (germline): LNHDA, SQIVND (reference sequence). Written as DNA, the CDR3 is TGTGCCAGTAGTCCCCAGGACACCGGCGTATGGTATGGCTACACCTTC. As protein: CASSPQDTGVWYGYTF.

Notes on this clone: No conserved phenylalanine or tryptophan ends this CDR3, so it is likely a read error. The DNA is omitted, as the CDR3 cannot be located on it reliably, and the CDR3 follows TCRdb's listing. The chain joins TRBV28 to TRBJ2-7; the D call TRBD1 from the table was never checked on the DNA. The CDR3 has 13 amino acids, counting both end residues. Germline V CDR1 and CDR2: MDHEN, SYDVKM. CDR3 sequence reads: CASKWPPRRDRGC.

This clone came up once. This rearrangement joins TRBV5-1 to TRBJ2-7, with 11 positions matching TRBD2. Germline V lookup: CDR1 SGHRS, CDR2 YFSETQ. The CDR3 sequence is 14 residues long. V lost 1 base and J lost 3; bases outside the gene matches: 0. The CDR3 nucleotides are TGCGCCAGCAGCTTGACTAGCGGGGGCTACGAGCAGTACTTC. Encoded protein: CASSLTSGGYEQYF.

DNA for the CDR3: TGTGCCAGTAGTCTCCGCCCTCGAGGGAACACTGAAGCTTTCTTT. Its translation is CASSLRPRGNTEAFF. The chain has TRBV19 and TRBJ1-1; D is unclear. CDR3 length: 15 amino acids. Germline V gene sequence: CDR1 LNHDA, CDR2 SQIVND (reference sequence). Trimming left V 5 bases short and J 1 base short, with 14 bases between.

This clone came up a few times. CDR3 loop: CATVTGGRQHSGNTIYF. The DNA for the CDR3 is TGTGCCACCGTAACTGGGGGCAGGCAACACTCTGGAAACACCATATATTTT. The rearrangement uses TRBV28 and TRBJ1-3, with a tentative D call TRBD1 (6 bases). Germline CDR1 and CDR2: MDHEN and SYDVKM. The ends were cut back, 10 bases at V and 0 bases at J, with 22 bases in the middle. The CDR3 extends over 17 amino acids. Full variable domain (missing parts from reference TRBV28 and TRBJ1-3): DVKVTQSSRYLVKRTGEKVFLECVQDMDHENMFWYRQDPGLGLRLIYFSYDVKMKEKGDIPEGYSVSREKKERFSLILESASTNQTSMYLCATVTGGRQHSGNTIYFGEGSWLTVV.

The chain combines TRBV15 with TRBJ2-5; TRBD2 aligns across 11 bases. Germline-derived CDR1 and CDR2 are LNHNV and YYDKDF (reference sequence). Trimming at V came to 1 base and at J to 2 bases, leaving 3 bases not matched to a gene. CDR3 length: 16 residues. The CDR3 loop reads CATSRAGTSGQETQYF. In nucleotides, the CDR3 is TGTGCCACCAGCAGAGCCGGGACTAGCGGTCAAGAGACCCAGTACTTC.

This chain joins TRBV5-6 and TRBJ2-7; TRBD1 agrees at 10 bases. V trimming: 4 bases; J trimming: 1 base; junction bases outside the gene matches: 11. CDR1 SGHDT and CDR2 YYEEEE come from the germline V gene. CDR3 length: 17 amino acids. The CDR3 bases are TGTGCCAGCAGCCCCAGGACAGGGGGTTATTGGTCCTACGAGCAGTACTTC. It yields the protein CASSPRTGGYWSYEQYF.

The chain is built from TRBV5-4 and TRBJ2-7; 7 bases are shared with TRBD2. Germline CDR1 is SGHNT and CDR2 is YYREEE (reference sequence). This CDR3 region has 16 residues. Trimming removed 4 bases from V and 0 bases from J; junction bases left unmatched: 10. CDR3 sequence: CASSPFVGGPSYEQYF. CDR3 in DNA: TGTGCCAGCAGCCCATTTGTGGGAGGGCCCTCCTACGAGCAGTACTTC.

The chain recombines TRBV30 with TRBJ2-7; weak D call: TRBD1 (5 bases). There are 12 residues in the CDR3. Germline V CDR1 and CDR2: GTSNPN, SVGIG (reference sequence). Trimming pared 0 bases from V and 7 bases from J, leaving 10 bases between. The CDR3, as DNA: TGTGCCTGGAGTGTAATTAGGGGAGAGCAGTACTTC. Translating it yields CAWSVIRGEQYF.

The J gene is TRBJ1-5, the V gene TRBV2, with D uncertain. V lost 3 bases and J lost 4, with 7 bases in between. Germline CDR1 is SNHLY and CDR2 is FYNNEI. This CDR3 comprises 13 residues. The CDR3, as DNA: TGTGCCAGCAGTGACTTTAGAAATCAGCCCCAGCATTTT. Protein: CASSDFRNQPQHF. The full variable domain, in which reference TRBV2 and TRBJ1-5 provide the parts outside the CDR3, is EPEVTQTPSHQVTQMGQEVILRCVPISNHLYFYWYRQILGQKVEFLVSFYNNEISEKSEIFDDQFSVERPDGSNFTLKIRSTKLEDSAMYFCASSDFRNQPQHFGDGTRLSIL.

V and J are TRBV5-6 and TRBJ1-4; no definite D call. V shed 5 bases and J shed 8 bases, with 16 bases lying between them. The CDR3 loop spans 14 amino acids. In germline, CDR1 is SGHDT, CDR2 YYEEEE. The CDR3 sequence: CASSALEGGEKLFF. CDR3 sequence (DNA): TGTGCCAGCAGTGCGTTGGAGGGTGGGGAAAAACTGTTTTTT.

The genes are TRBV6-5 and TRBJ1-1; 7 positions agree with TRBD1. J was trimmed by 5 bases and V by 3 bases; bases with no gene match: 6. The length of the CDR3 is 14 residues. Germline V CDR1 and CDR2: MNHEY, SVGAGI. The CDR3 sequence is CASSYSQGLTEAFF. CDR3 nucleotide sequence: TGTGCCAGCAGTTATTCACAGGGGCTTACTGAAGCTTTCTTT.

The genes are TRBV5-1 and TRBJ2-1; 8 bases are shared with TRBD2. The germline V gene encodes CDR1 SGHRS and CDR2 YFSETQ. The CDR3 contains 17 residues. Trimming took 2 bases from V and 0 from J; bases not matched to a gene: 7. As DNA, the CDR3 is TGCGCCAGCAGCTTCTTAGCGGGGCCCCACTCCTACAATGAGCAGTTCTTC. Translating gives CASSFLAGPHSYNEQFF.

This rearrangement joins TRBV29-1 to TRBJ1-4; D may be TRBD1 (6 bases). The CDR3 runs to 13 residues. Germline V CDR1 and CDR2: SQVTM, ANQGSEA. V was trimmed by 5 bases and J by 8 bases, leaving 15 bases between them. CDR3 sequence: CSVSSRGNEKLFF. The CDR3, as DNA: TGCAGCGTTTCCAGCAGGGGAAACGAAAAACTGTTTTTT.

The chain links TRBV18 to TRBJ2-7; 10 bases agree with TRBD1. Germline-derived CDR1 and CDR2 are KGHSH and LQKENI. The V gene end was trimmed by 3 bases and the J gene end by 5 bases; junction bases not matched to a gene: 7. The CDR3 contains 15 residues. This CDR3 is CASSPGQGKVDEQYF. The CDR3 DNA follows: TGTGCCAGCTCACCGGGACAGGGGAAGGTGGACGAGCAGTACTTC.

CDR3 coding DNA: TGTGCCAGCACTTCCACGGGATCCTACAATGAGCAGTTCTTC. Its translation is CASTSTGSYNEQFF. This sequence joins TRBV28 and TRBJ2-1; a weak D match, TRBD2 (5 bases). The CDR3 covers 14 residues. Germline V gene data show CDR1 as MDHEN and CDR2 as SYDVKM. Between the trimmed V and J ends, which lost 7 bases and 1 base, there was a span of 11 bases. The whole variable domain, filled in from reference TRBV28 and TRBJ2-1, reads DVKVTQSSRYLVKRTGEKVFLECVQDMDHENMFWYRQDPGLGLRLIYFSYDVKMKEKGDIPEGYSVSREKKERFSLILESASTNQTSMYLCASTSTGSYNEQFFGPGTRLTVL.

This CDR3 is CASSVDRGEEETQYF. In DNA, the CDR3 is TGTGCCAGCAGCGTAGATAGGGGTGAAGAGGAGACCCAGTACTTC. V and J are TRBV9 and TRBJ2-5; maybe TRBD1 (5 bases). This CDR3 contains 15 residues. Germline lookup yields CDR1 SGDLS and CDR2 YYNGEE. V was trimmed by 0 bases and J by 5 bases, leaving 14 bases between them.